The sequence of this TCR beta chain was determined in a study of shared clonotypes between healthy human individuals. Regarding the study as a whole: Only blood was sampled; tissue repertoires likely differ. Sequencing depth was predicted to influence how clonotypes are shared among donors.

A remark on this clone: Its antigen is not identified.

Using immunoSEQ multiplex PCR, the repertoire was profiled, and TCRdb retains in-frame clones only, with some absent. The sample holds 1 million to 1.3 million clones, 70% to 80% seen once. Trimming pared 6 bases from V and 0 bases from J, leaving 9 bases between. Germline V gene data show CDR1 as MNHEY and CDR2 as SMNVEV (reference sequence). The CDR3 length is 15 residues. The clonotype was recovered from a man younger than 35 in good health. Some clones in this sample may be carry-over from other donors' samples. Sequencing was done on a sample of memory CD4+ T cells from PBMCs. Subset in this sample: CD45RA-negative fraction. This chain links TRBV27 with TRBJ2-6; D call uncertain. CDR3 in DNA: TGTGCCAGCAGCTCGACCCTCTCTGGGGCCAACGTCCTGACTTTC. This gives the protein CASSSTLSGANVLTF.